There are many counts of the clone carrying this T cell receptor beta chain. The authors amplified TCR beta CDR3 regions, and they did so from RNA transcripts for repertoire sequencing. RT-PCR was first run with HTBI primers, then multiplex PCR in a second round. Each CDR3 protein is one row after TCRdb ran MiXCR on the multiplex PCR reads. This table has 680,000 or so distinct CDR3 sequences, 22% appearing once. A volume of over 9 ml of fresh peripheral blood supplied the PBMCs. Germline lookup yields CDR1 ENHRY and CDR2 SYGVKD. There are 12 residues in the CDR3. The V end was cut by 2 bases, the J end by 3 bases, with 5 bases between. This sample is drawn from a study of Graves' ophthalmopathy and Graves' hyperthyroidism.

Source material: peripheral blood. J is TRBJ2-7 and V is TRBV10-3, with unresolved D. The clonotype comes from a woman aged 18-29 years with stable Graves' hyperthyroidism. Some clones in this sample may be carry-over from other donors' samples. Here the CDR3 DNA reads TGTGCCATCAGTGAGGAACTCTACGAGCAGTACTTC. Its translation is CAISEELYEQYF.